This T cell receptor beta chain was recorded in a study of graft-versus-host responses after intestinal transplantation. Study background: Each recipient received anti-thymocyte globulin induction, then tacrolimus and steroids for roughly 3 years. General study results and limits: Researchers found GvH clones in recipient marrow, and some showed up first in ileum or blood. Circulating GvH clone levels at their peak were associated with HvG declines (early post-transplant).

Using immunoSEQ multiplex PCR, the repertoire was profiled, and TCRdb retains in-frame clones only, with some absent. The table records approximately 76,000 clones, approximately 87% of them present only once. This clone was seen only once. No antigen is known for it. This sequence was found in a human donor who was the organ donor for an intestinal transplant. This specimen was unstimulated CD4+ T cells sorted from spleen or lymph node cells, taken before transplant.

The CDR3: CASSSEGPMGGDTQYF. The CDR3 nucleotides are TGTGCCAGCAGCTCAGAAGGCCCGATGGGGGGAGATACGCAGTATTTT. This chain connects TRBV5-8 to TRBJ2-3, with D possibly being TRBD2 (6 bases). Germline V CDR1 and CDR2: SGHTS, YDEGEE. Trimming removed 3 bases from V and 5 bases from J, with 19 bases in between. The CDR3 consists of 16 residues.